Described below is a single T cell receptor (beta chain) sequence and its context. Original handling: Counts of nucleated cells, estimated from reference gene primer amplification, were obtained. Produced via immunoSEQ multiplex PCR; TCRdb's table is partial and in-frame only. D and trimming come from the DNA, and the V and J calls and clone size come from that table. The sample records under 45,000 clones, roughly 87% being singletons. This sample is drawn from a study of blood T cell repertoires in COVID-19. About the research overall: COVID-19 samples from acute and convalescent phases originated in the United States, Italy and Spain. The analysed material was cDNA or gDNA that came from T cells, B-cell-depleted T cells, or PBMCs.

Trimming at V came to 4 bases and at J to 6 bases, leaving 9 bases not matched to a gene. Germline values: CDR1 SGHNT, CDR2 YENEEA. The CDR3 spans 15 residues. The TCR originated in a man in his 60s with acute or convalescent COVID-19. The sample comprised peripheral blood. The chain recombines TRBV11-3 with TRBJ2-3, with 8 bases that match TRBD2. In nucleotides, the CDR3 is TGTGCCAGCAGCTCGGGGGGGCAGGGAGCGGATACGCAGTATTTT. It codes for CASSSGGQGADTQYF. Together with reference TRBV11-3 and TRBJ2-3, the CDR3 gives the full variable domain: EAGVVQSPRYKIIEKKQPVAFWCNPISGHNTLYWYLQNLGQGPELLIRYENEEAVDDSQLPKDRFSAERLKGVDSTLKIQPAELGDSAVYLCASSSGGQGADTQYFGPGTRLTVL.